The entry below describes one T cell receptor (beta chain). Its antigen is not identified. This record belongs to a study of beta chain features in type 1 diabetes. Study-wide points: PCR may have favored shorter templates equally in patients and controls. Researchers report that Type 1 diabetes patients had moderately but significantly shorter TCRB CDR3s across all four CD4+ subsets.

Of the isolated RNA, all was reverse transcribed, and so the sequenced material was expressed TCRB transcripts. The method was immunoSEQ multiplex PCR; TCRdb's version includes in-frame clones alone and lacks a portion of them. The sample has some 140,000 clones; around 9% are singletons. The CDR3 is made up of 14 amino acids. Germline V gene lookup returns CDR1 MNHEY and CDR2 SMNVEV (reference sequence). V lost 6 bases, J lost 0 bases, and 2 bases stayed unmatched. The sequenced sample was central memory CD4+ T cells from blood. This sequence was found in a man aged 25 to 40 with type 1 diabetes. V usage is TRBV27 and J usage is TRBJ2-4, with 7 nucleotides matching TRBD1. DNA for the CDR3: TGTGCCAGCAGATCAGGGGGAGCCAAAAACATTCAGTACTTC. The encoded protein is CASRSGGAKNIQYF.